These 2 T cell receptor beta chains share one sample of origin, sequenced in a study of shared clonotypes between healthy human individuals. Only in-frame clones appear in the TCRdb table, and some are missing; sequencing was by immunoSEQ multiplex PCR. This sample has over a million clones, with approximately 80% found just once. The sample was memory CD4+ T cells from PBMCs. Subset: CD45RA-negative fraction. The receptors stem from a man between 18 and 29 years old in good health. Some clones in this sample may be carry-over from other donors' samples.

The rearrangement links TRBV7-9 to TRBJ2-1; TRBD2 is a possible D gene (6 bases). The V and J ends lost 4 bases and 14 bases respectively, with 21 bases between them. Germline V gene lookup returns CDR1 SEHNR and CDR2 FQNEAQ (reference sequence). This CDR3 has 14 amino acids. The CDR3 spells CASSSPALRERKFF. In nucleotides, the CDR3 is TGTGCCAGCAGCTCCCCCGCCTTGCGGGAAAGAAAGTTCTTC.

The gene calls are TRBV25-1 and TRBJ2-3; 8 bases map to TRBD1. The CDR3 extends over 15 amino acids. Per the germline V gene, CDR1 is MGHDK and CDR2 is SYGVNS. Unmatched junction bases numbered 8, after V lost 4 bases and J lost 5 bases. The CDR3 DNA reads as TGTGCCAGCAGTGGCCAGGGGGCGGAGGGAGATACGCAGTATTTT. Its protein product is CASSGQGAEGDTQYF.